This T cell receptor (beta chain) was obtained from a study of T cells in Graves' hyperthyroidism and ophthalmopathy. Clinical symptoms, serum thyroxine and TRAb, thyroid ultrasound and orbital computed tomography were used for the diagnoses. This clonotype was observed a handful of times. Its antigen is unknown. RNA transcripts were the template for amplifying TCR beta CDR3 regions. HTBI primers were the set used in a first-round RT-PCR of the TCR CDR3. MiXCR, applied by TCRdb to the multiplex PCR reads, yields one record per CDR3 protein. This sample has more than 500,000 distinct CDR3 sequences, with about 15% found just once. Study conclusions and caveats: Blood samples included most of the expanded thyroid clonotypes exceeding 0.001.

The TCR originated in a woman in her 40s with Graves' ophthalmopathy. Sequencing input: blood.

The CDR3 reads CASRKIGGNQETQYF. CDR3 in DNA: TGCGCCAGCAGGAAAATTGGGGGTAACCAAGAGACCCAGTACTTC. The chain links TRBV4-1 to TRBJ2-5; either TRBD1 or TRBD2 may fit D (5 bases each). There are 15 residues in the CDR3. Looked up from germline, CDR1 is MGHRA and CDR2 is YSYEKL. V was clipped by 6 bases and J by 0 bases, with 14 bases between them.